The 9 T cell receptor beta chains below were found in one sample sequenced in a study of CD8 T cells in Susac syndrome. Random hexamers were used to reverse transcribe the RNA input (roughly 0.5 to 1 ug). TCRdb used MiXCR to reprocess the immunoSEQ multiplex PCR reads, holding one entry per CDR3 protein. In the table there are about 210,000 distinct CDR3 sequences, 95% of which are singletons. Sample: CD4+ T cells from PBMCs. These receptor sequences come from a human donor with multiple sclerosis.

V usage is TRBV2 and J usage is TRBJ2-1; TRBD2 might be the D (5 bases). Trimming shortened V by 4 bases and J by 4 bases, and 11 bases separated the two germline ends. Germline-derived CDR1 and CDR2 are SNHLY and FYNNEI. This CDR3 has 14 amino acids. CDR3 in amino acids: CASSVGQRYNEQFF. CDR3 DNA: TGTGCCAGCAGTGTTGGCCAGCGGTACAATGAGCAGTTCTTC. The full variable domain, its missing parts supplied by reference TRBV2 and TRBJ2-1, is EPEVTQTPSHQVTQMGQEVILRCVPISNHLYFYWYRQILGQKVEFLVSFYNNEISEKSEIFDDQFSVERPDGSNFTLKIRSTKLEDSAMYFCASSVGQRYNEQFFGPGTRLTVL.

This chain connects TRBV18 to TRBJ2-4; 14 bases are a match to TRBD2. Germline loops: CDR1 KGHSH, CDR2 LQKENI. This CDR3 spans 19 amino acids. The V gene end was trimmed by 3 bases and the J gene end by 1 base; junction bases not matched to a gene: 8. CDR3 sequence: CASSPPTSGRAWAKNIQYF. In DNA form, the CDR3 reads TGTGCCAGCTCACCCCCGACTAGCGGGAGGGCCTGGGCCAAAAACATTCAGTACTTC.

This rearrangement joins TRBV3-1 to TRBJ2-7; D ambiguous. This CDR3 has 16 amino acids. V lost 4 bases and J lost 1, with 17 bases in between. The germline V gene has CDR1 LGHDT and CDR2 YNNKEL (reference sequence). The CDR3 DNA reads as TGTGCCAGCAGCCTAGGGCTCAGTTCCCCGTCCTACGAGCAGTACTTC. It yields the protein CASSLGLSSPSYEQYF.

This clonotype came up once. The gene calls are TRBV19 and TRBJ2-5, with 8 bases matching TRBD1. The CDR3 length is 15 residues. J was trimmed by 2 bases and V by 4 bases; bases with no gene match: 6. Germline lookup yields CDR1 LNHDA and CDR2 SQIVND (reference sequence). The CDR3 nucleotides read TGTGCCAGTAGTAACCCTGGACAGGGTCAAGAGACCCAGTACTTC. Translation: CASSNPGQGQETQYF.

The chain carries TRBV13 and TRBJ2-3; 15 nucleotides match TRBD2. The V and J ends lost 4 bases and 2 bases, in that order; junction bases with no gene match: 13. Germline V gene data show CDR1 as PRHDT and CDR2 as FYEKMQ (reference sequence). CDR3 length equals 20 residues. This CDR3 reads CASSSYRRTSGRGSTDTQYF. The DNA for the CDR3 is TGTGCCAGCAGCTCCTACCGGAGGACTAGCGGGAGGGGGTCCACAGATACGCAGTATTTT.

The table lists this clonotype with a count of one. V and J are TRBV2 and TRBJ2-3; D not resolved. Trimming cost V 2 bases and J 4 bases, with 7 bases left between them. Germline V CDR1 and CDR2: SNHLY, FYNNEI. The CDR3 has 13 amino acids. The CDR3 spells CASSERLSDTQYF. The DNA of the CDR3 is TGTGCCAGCAGTGAAAGGCTCTCAGATACGCAGTATTTT.

This clonotype appeared once. The chain recombines TRBV15 with TRBJ2-4; 7 bases fit TRBD1. V gave up 3 bases and J gave up 6 bases; unmatched junction bases: 5. CDR3 length equals 14 residues. Germline assignment: CDR1 LNHNV and CDR2 YYDKDF (reference sequence). The CDR3 sequence is CATSRETGLNIQYF. The CDR3 DNA reads as TGTGCCACCAGCAGGGAGACAGGGTTAAACATTCAGTACTTC.

The rearrangement uses TRBV29-1 and TRBJ2-1, with a possible D match to TRBD2 (6 bases). V lost 0 bases and J 5 bases, leaving 17 bases between the germline ends. The CDR3 has 16 residues. The germline CDR1 and CDR2 sequences are SQVTM and ANQGSEA. CDR3 sequence (DNA): TGCAGCGTTGAAGATCTGTTTGAGAGGGAGGACAATGAGCAGTTCTTC. Protein product: CSVEDLFEREDNEQFF.

J is TRBJ1-5 and V is TRBV7-3, with 7 positions matching TRBD1. Germline V gene sequence: CDR1 SGHTA, CDR2 FQGTGA. The junction had 9 bases not matched to a gene; V was cut back by 5 bases and J by 5 bases. The CDR3 runs 15 residues. The CDR3 sequence: CASSLRGQPDQPQHF. CDR3 in DNA: TGTGCCAGCAGCCTGAGGGGGCAGCCTGATCAGCCCCAGCATTTT.